This T cell receptor beta chain stems from a study of blood T cell repertoires in COVID-19 (dated by TCRdb to 2018 to 2020). Some background on the complete study: The collaborator samples originated in the United States, Italy and Spain and spanned the acute and convalescent phases of COVID-19. Samples were obtained from the ongoing ImmuneRACE study (first 160 participants) and from some 1,200 subjects provided by 6 global collaborators. Where HLA class I and class II types were available, the types were taken from metadata supplied by the sample provider, not from assay-based typing. A freely available public database, intended as a resource for researchers studying the immune response to SARS-CoV-2, is where the repertoires were released. The sample metadata nearly always contained a de-identified subject ID, COVID-19 status, age in years and sex. The prospective study material was composed of cDNA or gDNA derived from T cells, B-cell-depleted T cells, or PBMCs. Subjects who had been exposed to COVID-19, were actively infected with it, or had recovered from it provided the deeply sampled blood TCRbeta repertoires that made up the dataset. The research as a whole found: How much clinical and demographic metadata was included differed by source and by participant, and the metadata was provided uncurated.

Relative to germline, V is missing 6 bases and J is missing 1 base, with 2 bases of the junction outside any gene match. Its CDR3 holds 14 amino acids, cysteine through phenylalanine. The read is trimmed to its CDR3 DNA, 42 bases read in frame from base 1. Taken from the germline V gene, the CDR1 and CDR2 loops are ENHRY and SYGVKD. Participants in the prospective study were aged roughly 18 to 95 years, lived in some 24 United States geographic areas, and enrolled through a virtual design. Cohort assignment in the prospective study relied on participant-reported clinical history from a screening survey and a study questionnaire. For ImmuneRACE Cohort 3, a participant was defined as recovered based on two consecutive negative NP/OP PCR tests, clearance by a healthcare professional, or resolution of symptoms. Mobile phlebotomists in the prospective study collected whole blood, serum and a nasopharyngeal or oropharyngeal swab from every participant. Participants in the prospective study had the option to provide additional blood draws and questionnaires over a roughly two-month period. Prospective study blood samples were shipped either frozen or at room temperature before DNA extraction.

The immunoSEQ Assay, a bias-controlled multiplex PCR, was used to amplify TCRbeta CDR3 regions from genomic DNA. As for the authors' bioinformatics: The number of nucleated cells in each sample was estimated from the amplification of reference gene primers within the assay. To quantify the absolute abundance of each unique TCRbeta CDR3 rearrangement, sequence reads were collapsed and filtered. For each sample, productive Simpson clonality was calculated as the square root of Simpson's diversity index over productive rearrangements. This immuneACCESS table, as held by TCRdb, lists in-frame sequences with V and J called but not all clones. Of the missing ones, under half trace to an unresolved V gene in checked studies; the others have no known cause. V and J calls plus clone size are reproduced from that table; the DNA served to infer D and trimming. The sample has about 210,000 clones on record, 81% of them singletons. The ten largest clones represent roughly 8.7% of the sample.

For this clone: What this receptor recognizes is not known. Per-base qualities were not stored, and no clone one base away is much larger.

The sequenced sample was PBMCs or T cells enriched from blood (not recorded which). In this chain, TRBV10-3 is recombined with TRBJ2-3; 9 junctional bases match TRBD2. This sequence originates from a man in his forties who had recovered from COVID-19. The CDR3 reads as follows: CAIRASGGTDTQYF. The bases read TGTGCCATCAGGGCTAGCGGGGGCACAGATACGCAGTATTTT.